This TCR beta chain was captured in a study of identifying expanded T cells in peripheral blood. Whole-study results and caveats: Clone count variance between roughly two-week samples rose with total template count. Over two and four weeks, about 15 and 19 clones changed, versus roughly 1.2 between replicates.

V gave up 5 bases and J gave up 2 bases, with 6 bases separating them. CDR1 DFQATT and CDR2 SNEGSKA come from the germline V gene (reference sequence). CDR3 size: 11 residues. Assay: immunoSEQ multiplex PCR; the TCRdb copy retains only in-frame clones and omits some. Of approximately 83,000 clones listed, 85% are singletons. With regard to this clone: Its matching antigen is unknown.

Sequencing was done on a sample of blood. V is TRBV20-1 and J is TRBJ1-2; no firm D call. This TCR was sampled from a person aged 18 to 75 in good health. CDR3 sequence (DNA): TGCAGTGCTGCTCAGAACTATGGCTACACCTTC. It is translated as CSAAQNYGYTF.